The T cell receptor beta chain described here comes from a study of Graves' ophthalmopathy and Graves' hyperthyroidism. RNA transcripts were the source from which TCR beta CDR3 regions were amplified. HTBI primers served in a first-round RT-PCR, which a second-round multiplex PCR followed. Each CDR3 protein is one row after TCRdb ran MiXCR on the multiplex PCR reads. The sample holds about 740,000 distinct CDR3 sequences, 40% seen once. Germline CDR1 is SGHTA and CDR2 is FQGNSA. This CDR3 has 17 amino acids. V lost 4 bases and J lost 0; bases outside the gene matches: 11. Points on this clonotype: As yet, its antigen is unknown.

Every ophthalmopathy donor presented moderate-to-severe activity, CAS ≥3, NOSPECS ≥4 and duration under 3 months. Overall study findings and caveats: Among expanded thyroid clonotypes above 0.001 frequency, most also occurred in blood.

Sample: peripheral blood. The origin of this receptor is an adult man with Graves' ophthalmopathy. The chain couples TRBV7-2 to TRBJ2-7; TRBD1 matches at 8 bases. In DNA, the CDR3 is TGTGCCAGCAGCTCGCCGCGACAGGGGACCAGCTCCTACGAGCAGTACTTC. Translation gives CASSSPRQGTSSYEQYF.